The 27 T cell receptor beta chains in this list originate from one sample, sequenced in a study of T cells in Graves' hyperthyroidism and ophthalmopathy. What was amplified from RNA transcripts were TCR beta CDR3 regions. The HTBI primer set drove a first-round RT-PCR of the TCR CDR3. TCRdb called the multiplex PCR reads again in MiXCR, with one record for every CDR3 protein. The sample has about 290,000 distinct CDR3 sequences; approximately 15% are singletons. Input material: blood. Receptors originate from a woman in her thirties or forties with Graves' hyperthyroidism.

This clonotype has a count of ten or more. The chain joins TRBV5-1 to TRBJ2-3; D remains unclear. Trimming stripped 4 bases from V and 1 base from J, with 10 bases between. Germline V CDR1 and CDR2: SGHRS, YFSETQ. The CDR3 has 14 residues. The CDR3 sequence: CASSIRTGTDTQYF. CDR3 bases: TGCGCCAGCAGCATCCGGACGGGCACAGATACGCAGTATTTT.

DNA of the CDR3: TGCGCCAAGATCGGGGGCCCAGGCCGAACTGAAGCTTTCTTT. Amino acid sequence: CAKIGGPGRTEAFF. This rearrangement joins TRBV4-1 to TRBJ1-1; perhaps TRBD1 as D (6 bases). V lost 10 bases to trimming and J lost 5 bases, with 20 bases between them. CDR3 size: 14 residues. From germline, CDR1 is MGHRA and CDR2 YSYEKL.

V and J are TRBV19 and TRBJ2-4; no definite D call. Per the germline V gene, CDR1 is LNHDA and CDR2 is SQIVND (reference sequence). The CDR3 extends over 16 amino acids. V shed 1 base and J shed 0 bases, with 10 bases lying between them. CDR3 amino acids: CASSIGYGLAKNIQYF. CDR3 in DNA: TGTGCCAGTAGTATAGGGTACGGCTTAGCCAAAAACATTCAGTACTTC.

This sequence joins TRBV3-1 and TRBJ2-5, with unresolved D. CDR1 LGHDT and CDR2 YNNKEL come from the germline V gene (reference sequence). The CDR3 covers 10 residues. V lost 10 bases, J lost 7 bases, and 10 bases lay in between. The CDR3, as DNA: TGTGCCACCTTATCAGGGACCCAGTACTTC. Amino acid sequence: CATLSGTQYF.

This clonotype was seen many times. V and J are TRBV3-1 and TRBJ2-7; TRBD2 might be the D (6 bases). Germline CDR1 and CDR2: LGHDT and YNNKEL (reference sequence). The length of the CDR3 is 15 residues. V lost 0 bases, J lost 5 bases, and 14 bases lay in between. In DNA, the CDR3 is TGTGCCAGCAGCCAAGATTCCGGCAGGAGGGACGAGCAGTACTTC. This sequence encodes CASSQDSGRRDEQYF.

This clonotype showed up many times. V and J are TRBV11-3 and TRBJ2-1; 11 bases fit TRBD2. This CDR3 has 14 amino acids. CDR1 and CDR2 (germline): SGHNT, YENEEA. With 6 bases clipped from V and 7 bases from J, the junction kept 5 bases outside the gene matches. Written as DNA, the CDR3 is TGTGCCAGCAGTGACCCTAGCGGGGGGAATGAGCAGTTCTTC. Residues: CASSDPSGGNEQFF.

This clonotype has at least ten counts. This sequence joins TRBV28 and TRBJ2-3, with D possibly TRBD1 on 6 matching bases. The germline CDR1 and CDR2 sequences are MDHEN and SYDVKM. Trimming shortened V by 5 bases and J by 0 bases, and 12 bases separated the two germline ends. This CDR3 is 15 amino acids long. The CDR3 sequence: CASSQQGSSTDTQYF. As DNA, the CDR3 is TGTGCCAGCAGTCAACAGGGCTCTAGCACAGATACGCAGTATTTT.

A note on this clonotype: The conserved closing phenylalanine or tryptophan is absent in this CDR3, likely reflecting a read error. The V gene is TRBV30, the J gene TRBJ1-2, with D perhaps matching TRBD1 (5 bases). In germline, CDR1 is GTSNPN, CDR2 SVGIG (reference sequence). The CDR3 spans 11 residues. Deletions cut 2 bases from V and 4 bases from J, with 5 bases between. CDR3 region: CAWSRGYGYTS. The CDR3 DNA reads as TGTGCCTGGAGTAGGGGCTATGGCTACACCTCC.

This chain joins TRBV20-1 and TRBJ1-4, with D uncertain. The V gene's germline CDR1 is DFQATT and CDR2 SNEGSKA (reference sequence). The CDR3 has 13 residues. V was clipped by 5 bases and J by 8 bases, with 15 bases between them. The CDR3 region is CSAPTVKSEKLFF. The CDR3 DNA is TGCAGTGCTCCGACCGTGAAAAGCGAAAAACTGTTTTTT.

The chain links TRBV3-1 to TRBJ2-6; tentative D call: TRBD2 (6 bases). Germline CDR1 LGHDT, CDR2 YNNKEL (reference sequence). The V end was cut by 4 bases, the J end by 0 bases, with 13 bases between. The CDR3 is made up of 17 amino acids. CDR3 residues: CASSPDGGFSGANVLTF. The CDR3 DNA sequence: TGTGCCAGCAGCCCCGATGGGGGGTTCTCTGGGGCCAACGTCCTGACTTTC.

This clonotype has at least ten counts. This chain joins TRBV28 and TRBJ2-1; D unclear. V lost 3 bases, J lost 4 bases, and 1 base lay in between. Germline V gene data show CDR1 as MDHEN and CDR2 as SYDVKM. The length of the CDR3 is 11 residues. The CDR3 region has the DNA TGTGCCAGCAGTTTTTACAATGAGCAGTTCTTC. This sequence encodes CASSFYNEQFF.

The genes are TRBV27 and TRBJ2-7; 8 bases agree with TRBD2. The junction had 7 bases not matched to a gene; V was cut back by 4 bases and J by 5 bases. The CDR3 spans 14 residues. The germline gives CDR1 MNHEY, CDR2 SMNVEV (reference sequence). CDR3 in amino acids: CASSSGTRSHEQYF. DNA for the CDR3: TGTGCCAGCAGTTCCGGGACTAGGAGCCACGAGCAGTACTTC.

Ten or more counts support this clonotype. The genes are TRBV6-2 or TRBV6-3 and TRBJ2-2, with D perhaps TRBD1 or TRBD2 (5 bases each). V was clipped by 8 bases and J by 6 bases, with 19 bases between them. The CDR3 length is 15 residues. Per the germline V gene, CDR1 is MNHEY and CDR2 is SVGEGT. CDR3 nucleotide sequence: TGTGCCAGCGTACATCCGGGGCGAAGGGCCGGGGAGCTGTTTTTT. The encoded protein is CASVHPGRRAGELFF.

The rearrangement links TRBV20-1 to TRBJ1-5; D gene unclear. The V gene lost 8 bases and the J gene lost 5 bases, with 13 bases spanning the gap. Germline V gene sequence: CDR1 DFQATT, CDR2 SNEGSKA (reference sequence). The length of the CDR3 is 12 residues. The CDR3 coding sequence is TGCAGTTCCTCAAGGGCCGATCAGCCCCAGCATTTT. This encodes CSSSRADQPQHF.

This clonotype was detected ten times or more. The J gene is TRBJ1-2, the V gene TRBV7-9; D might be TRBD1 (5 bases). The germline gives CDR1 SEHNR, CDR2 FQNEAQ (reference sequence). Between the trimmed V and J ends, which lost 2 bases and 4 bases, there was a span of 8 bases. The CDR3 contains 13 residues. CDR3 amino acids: CASSLQGSYGYTF. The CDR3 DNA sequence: TGTGCCAGCAGCTTACAGGGAAGCTATGGCTACACCTTC.

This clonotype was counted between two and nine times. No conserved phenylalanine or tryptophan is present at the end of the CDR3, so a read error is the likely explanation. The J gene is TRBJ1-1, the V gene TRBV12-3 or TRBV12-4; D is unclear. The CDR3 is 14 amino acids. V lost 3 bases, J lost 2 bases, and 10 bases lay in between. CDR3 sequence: CASSFFATNTEAFS. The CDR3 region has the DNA TGTGCCAGCAGTTTTTTCGCAACCAACACTGAAGCTTTCTCT.

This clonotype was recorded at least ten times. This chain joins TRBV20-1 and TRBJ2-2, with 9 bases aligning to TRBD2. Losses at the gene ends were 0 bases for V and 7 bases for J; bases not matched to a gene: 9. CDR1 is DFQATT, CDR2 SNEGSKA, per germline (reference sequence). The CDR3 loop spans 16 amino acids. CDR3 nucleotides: TGCAGTGCTAGAGAACGGGTAGCGGGAGTGGGCGGGGAGCTGTTTTTT. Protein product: CSARERVAGVGGELFF.

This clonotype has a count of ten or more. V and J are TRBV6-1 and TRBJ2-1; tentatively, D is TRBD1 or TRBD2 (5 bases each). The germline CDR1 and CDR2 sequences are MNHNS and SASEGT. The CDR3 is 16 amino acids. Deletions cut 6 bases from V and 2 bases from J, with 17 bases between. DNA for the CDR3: TGTGCCAGCAGAAGAATCGGGACGGCTACCTACAATGAGCAGTTCTTC. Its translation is CASRRIGTATYNEQFF.

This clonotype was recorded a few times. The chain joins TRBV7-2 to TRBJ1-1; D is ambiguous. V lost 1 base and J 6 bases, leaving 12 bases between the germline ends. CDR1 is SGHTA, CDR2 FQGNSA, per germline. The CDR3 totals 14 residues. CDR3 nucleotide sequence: TGTGCCAGCAGCTTAGGTAGGGTGAGGGCTGAAGCTTTCTTT. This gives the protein CASSLGRVRAEAFF.

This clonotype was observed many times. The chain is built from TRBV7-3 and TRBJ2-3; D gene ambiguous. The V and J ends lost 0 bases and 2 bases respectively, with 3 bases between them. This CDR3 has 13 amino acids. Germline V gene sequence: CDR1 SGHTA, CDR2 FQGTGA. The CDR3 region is CASSLTHTDTQYF. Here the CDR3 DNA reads TGTGCCAGCAGCTTAACCCACACAGATACGCAGTATTTT.

CDR3 coding DNA: TGTGCCAGCTCACCGGAGATAAGGGGAGATACGCAGTATTTT. This sequence encodes CASSPEIRGDTQYF. This chain connects TRBV18 to TRBJ2-3; TRBD1 is a possible D gene (5 bases). Germline V gene sequence: CDR1 KGHSH, CDR2 LQKENI. This CDR3 region has 14 residues. Trimming shortened V by 3 bases and J by 5 bases, and 12 bases separated the two germline ends.

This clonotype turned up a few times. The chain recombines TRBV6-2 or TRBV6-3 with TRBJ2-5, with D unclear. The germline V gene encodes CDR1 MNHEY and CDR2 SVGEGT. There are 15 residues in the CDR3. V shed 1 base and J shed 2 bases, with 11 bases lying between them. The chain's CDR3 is CASSYFSQTQETQYF. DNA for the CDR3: TGTGCCAGCAGTTACTTCTCGCAGACACAAGAGACCCAGTACTTC.

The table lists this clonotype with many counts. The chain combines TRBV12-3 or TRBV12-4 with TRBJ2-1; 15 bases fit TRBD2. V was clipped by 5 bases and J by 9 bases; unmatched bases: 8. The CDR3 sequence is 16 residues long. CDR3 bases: TGTGCCAGCAGTATGCGGACTAGCGGGAGGGCCGGTGAGCAGTTCTTC. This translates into CASSMRTSGRAGEQFF.

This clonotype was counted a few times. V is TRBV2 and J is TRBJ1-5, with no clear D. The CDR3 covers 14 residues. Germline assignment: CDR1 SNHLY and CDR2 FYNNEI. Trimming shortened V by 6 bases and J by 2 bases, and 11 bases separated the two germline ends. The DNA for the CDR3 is TGTGCCAGCAGCCTTGGGGAGGGCAATCAGCCCCAGCATTTT. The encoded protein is CASSLGEGNQPQHF.

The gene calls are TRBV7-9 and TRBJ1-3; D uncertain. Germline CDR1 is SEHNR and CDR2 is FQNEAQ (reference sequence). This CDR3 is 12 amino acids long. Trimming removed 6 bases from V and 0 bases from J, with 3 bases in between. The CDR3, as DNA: TGTGCCAGCAGTGACTCTGGAAACACCATATATTTT. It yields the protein CASSDSGNTIYF. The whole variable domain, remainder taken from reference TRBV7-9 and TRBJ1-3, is DTGVSQNPRHKITKRGQNVTFRCDPISEHNRLYWYRQTLGQGPEFLTYFQNEAQLEKSRLLSDRFSAERPKGSFSTLEIQRTEQGDSAMYLCASSDSGNTIYFGEGSWLTVV.

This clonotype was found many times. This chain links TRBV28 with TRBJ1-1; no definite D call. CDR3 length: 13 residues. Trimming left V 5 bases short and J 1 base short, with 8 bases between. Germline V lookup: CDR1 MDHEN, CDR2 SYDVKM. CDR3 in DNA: TGTGCCAGCAGTGTCCAGAAGAACACTGAAGCTTTCTTT. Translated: CASSVQKNTEAFF.

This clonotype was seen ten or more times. The CDR3, as DNA: TGCAGTGCCCCGGACGGATTACGGAGAGAGCAGTACTTC. This sequence encodes CSAPDGLRREQYF. The V call is TRBV20-1, the J call TRBJ2-7, with no clear D. CDR1 and CDR2 from the germline V gene are DFQATT and SNEGSKA (reference sequence). Trimming took 6 bases from V and 7 from J, leaving 19 bases between them. The CDR3 runs to 13 residues.